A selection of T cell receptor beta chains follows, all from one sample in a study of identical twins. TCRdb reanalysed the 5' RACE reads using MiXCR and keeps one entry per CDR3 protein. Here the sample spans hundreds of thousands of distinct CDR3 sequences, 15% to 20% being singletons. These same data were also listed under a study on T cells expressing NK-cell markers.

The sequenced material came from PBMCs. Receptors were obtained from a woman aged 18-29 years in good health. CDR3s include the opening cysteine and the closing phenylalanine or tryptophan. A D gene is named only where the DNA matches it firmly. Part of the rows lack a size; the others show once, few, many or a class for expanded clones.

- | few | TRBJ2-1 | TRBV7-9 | CASSPPLYNEQFF | TGTGCCAGCAGCCCTCCCCTTTATAATGAGCAGTTCTTC
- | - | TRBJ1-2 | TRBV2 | CASILGAAGGYTF | TGTGCCAGCATTCTGGGGGCGGCTGGTGGCTACACCTTC
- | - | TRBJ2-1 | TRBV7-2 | CASSLLQGEQFF | TGTGCCAGCAGCCTCTTACAGGGTGAGCAGTTCTTC
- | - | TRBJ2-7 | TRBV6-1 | CASSPWEQLGYEQYF | TGTGCCAGCAGTCCCTGGGAGCAGCTCGGGTACGAGCAGTACTTC
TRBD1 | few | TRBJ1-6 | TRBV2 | CASSPTGGPLHF | TGTGCCAGCAGTCCTACAGGGGGACCCCTCCACTTT
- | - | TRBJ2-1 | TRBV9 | CASSPHGDEQFF | TGTGCCAGCAGCCCCCATGGGGACGAGCAGTTCTTC
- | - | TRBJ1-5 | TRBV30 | CAWTPGASNQPQHF | TGTGCCTGGACCCCGGGGGCTAGCAATCAGCCCCAGCATTTT
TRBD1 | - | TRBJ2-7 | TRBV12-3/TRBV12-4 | CASSLSRGHHEQYF | TGTGCCAGCAGTTTAAGTAGGGGGCACCACGAGCAGTACTTC
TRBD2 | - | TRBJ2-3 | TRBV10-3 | CAISPGTSGVDTQYF | TGTGCCATCAGCCCCGGGACTAGCGGAGTAGATACGCAGTATTTT
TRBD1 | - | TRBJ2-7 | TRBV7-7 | CASSMGQGGSDEQYF | TGTGCTAGCAGCATGGGACAGGGGGGAAGCGACGAGCAGTACTTC
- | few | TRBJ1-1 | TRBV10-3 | CAISQTAMNTEAFF | TGTGCCATCAGTCAGACAGCCATGAACACTGAAGCTTTCTTT
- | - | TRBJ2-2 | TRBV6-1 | CASLTPHAGGGELFF | TGTGCCAGCCTGACACCCCACGCGGGTGGCGGGGAGCTGTTTTTT